One sample yielded the 23 T cell receptor beta chains listed below, sequenced in a study of blood T cell repertoires in COVID-19. Sequencing used immunoSEQ multiplex PCR; TCRdb keeps in-frame clones, though not all of them. Of around 160,000 clones detected, roughly 87% appear once; the ten largest clones hold approximately 10%. Sequenced input: PBMCs or T cells enriched from blood (not recorded which). The receptors were gathered from a man aged 45-65 years who had recovered from COVID-19.

This sequence joins TRBV5-1 and TRBJ2-7; D call uncertain. The CDR3 length is 11 residues. V was shortened by 7 bases and J by 4 bases, with 9 bases between the two germline ends. The germline V gene encodes CDR1 SGHRS and CDR2 YFSETQ. The CDR3 DNA follows: TGCGCCAGCTTTAATGAGTACGAGCAGTACTTC. Protein product: CASFNEYEQYF. Filled out from reference TRBV5-1 and TRBJ2-7, the complete variable domain reads KAGVTQTPRYLIKTRGQQVTLSCSPISGHRSVSWYQQTPGQGLQFLFEYFSETQRNKGNFPGRFSGRQFSNSRSEMNVSTLELGDSALYLCASFNEYEQYFGPGTRLTVT.

The CDR3 is CATTRDRGHYGYTF. The CDR3 region has the DNA TGTGCCACAACACGGGACAGGGGACACTATGGCTACACCTTC. This sequence joins TRBV19 and TRBJ1-2; 10 bases line up with TRBD1. The J segment lost 3 bases and the V segment lost 10 bases, leaving 8 bases of the junction unmatched. Germline V gene sequence: CDR1 LNHDA, CDR2 SQIVND (reference sequence). This CDR3 is 14 amino acids long.

The V call is TRBV5-4, the J call TRBJ1-1; 8 bases map to TRBD1. The CDR3 sequence is 15 residues long. CDR1 and CDR2 from the germline V gene are SGHNT and YYREEE (reference sequence). After removal of 4 bases from V and 6 bases from J, the junction contained 11 bases not matched to a gene. The CDR3 DNA reads as TGTGCCAGCAGCCAGGACAGGGTCTATGGGGCTGAAGCTTTCTTT. It specifies CASSQDRVYGAEAFF. Full variable domain (outside the CDR3, taken from reference TRBV5-4 and TRBJ1-1): ETGVTQSPTHLIKTRGQQVTLRCSSQSGHNTVSWYQQALGQGPQFIFQYYREEENGRGNFPPRFSGLQFPNYSSELNVNALELDDSALYLCASSQDRVYGAEAFFGQGTRLTVV.

This rearrangement joins TRBV27 to TRBJ1-2; tentatively, D is TRBD1 (6 bases). Looked up from germline, CDR1 is MNHEY and CDR2 is SMNVEV (reference sequence). The CDR3 has 12 amino acids. V gave up 9 bases and J gave up 8 bases, with 16 bases separating them. Here the CDR3 DNA reads TGTGCCAGTAAAGGGGGTGGGAGAGGCTACACCTTC. It encodes CASKGGGRGYTF.

This chain joins TRBV28 and TRBJ2-1, with a weak D call TRBD2 (6 bases). CDR3 size: 16 residues. Germline CDR1 and CDR2: MDHEN and SYDVKM. Trimming shortened V by 6 bases and J by 4 bases, and 19 bases separated the two germline ends. CDR3 sequence: CASSLVGGRKYNEQFF. DNA of the CDR3: TGTGCCAGCAGCTTGGTGGGGGGTCGGAAGTACAATGAGCAGTTCTTC.

The chain couples TRBV28 to TRBJ1-2; 7 bases agree with TRBD1. V shed 10 bases, J shed 4 bases, and the junction held 9 bases outside the gene matches. Germline loops: CDR1 MDHEN, CDR2 SYDVKM. The CDR3 covers 13 residues. The CDR3 reads CATFGDRAYGYTF. The CDR3 bases are TGTGCCACCTTTGGCGACAGGGCCTATGGCTACACCTTC.

The CDR3 protein is CASSTTPDRGEWNTEAFF. Here the CDR3 DNA reads TGCGCCAGCAGCACAACCCCGGACAGGGGGGAATGGAACACTGAAGCTTTCTTT. The chain employs TRBV5-1 and TRBJ1-1; 10 bases match TRBD1. Germline V gene data show CDR1 as SGHRS and CDR2 as YFSETQ. After removal of 4 bases from V and 1 base from J, the junction contained 13 bases not matched to a gene. CDR3 length: 18 residues.

V is TRBV7-9 and J is TRBJ1-1, with D uncertain. Germline V gives CDR1 SEHNR, CDR2 FQNEAQ (reference sequence). The germline V and J ends were trimmed by 3 bases and 4 bases, with 9 bases remaining between them. The length of the CDR3 is 13 residues. As DNA, the CDR3 is TGTGCCAGCAGCTTTGGCCAGGTCACTGAAGCTTTCTTT. Translating gives CASSFGQVTEAFF.

The chain combines TRBV5-1 with TRBJ2-2, with D maybe TRBD1 (5 bases). The CDR3 loop spans 15 amino acids. Germline values: CDR1 SGHRS, CDR2 YFSETQ. The germline V and J ends were trimmed by 2 bases and 1 base, with 9 bases remaining between them. The CDR3 loop reads CASSFDSLNTGELFF. CDR3 coding DNA: TGCGCCAGCAGCTTCGACAGCTTGAACACCGGGGAGCTGTTTTTT.

Comments on this clone: The junction and the germline gene differ at one end; a read error may be behind it. The V gene is TRBV7-3, the J gene TRBJ1-1; D perhaps matches TRBD1 (5 bases). The CDR3 extends over 12 amino acids. Per germline, CDR1 SGHTA and CDR2 FQGTGA. The CDR3 DNA reads as TGTGCCAGCAGCTTAGGGGAGGGGCCCTGGGACTTT. Its protein product is CASSLGEGPWDF.

V is TRBV20-1 and J is TRBJ2-7; 9 bases agree with TRBD1. This CDR3 is 12 amino acids long. Germline V lookup: CDR1 DFQATT, CDR2 SNEGSKA (reference sequence). V gave up 3 bases and J gave up 4 bases; unmatched junction bases: 1. The CDR3 spells CSASDRGYEQYF. In nucleotides, the CDR3 is TGCAGTGCTAGTGACAGGGGGTACGAGCAGTACTTC.

This sequence joins TRBV6-5 and TRBJ2-5; 9 bases are shared with TRBD1. Trimming cost V 6 bases and J 4 bases; bases outside gene matches: 6. This CDR3 is 14 amino acids long. Germline V gene data show CDR1 as MNHEY and CDR2 as SVGAGI. The CDR3 nucleotides read TGTGCCAGCAGAAGGGGACAGGGAGGAGAGACCCAGTACTTC. Its translation: CASRRGQGGETQYF.

This rearrangement joins TRBV5-1 to TRBJ2-2; 8 bases are shared with TRBD2. The trim removed 3 bases at V and 6 bases at J, leaving 7 bases unmatched. CDR3 length equals 15 residues. The V gene's germline CDR1 is SGHRS and CDR2 YFSETQ. CDR3 in amino acids: CASSSGLDRPGELFF. The CDR3 region has the DNA TGCGCCAGCAGCTCGGGACTAGATCGTCCCGGGGAGCTGTTTTTT. The variable domain in full, with the rest retrieved from reference TRBV5-1 and TRBJ2-2, is KAGVTQTPRYLIKTRGQQVTLSCSPISGHRSVSWYQQTPGQGLQFLFEYFSETQRNKGNFPGRFSGRQFSNSRSEMNVSTLELGDSALYLCASSSGLDRPGELFFGEGSRLTVL.

This chain uses TRBV6-5 with TRBJ1-2, with 7 bases lining up with TRBD1. CDR3 length equals 13 residues. In germline, CDR1 is MNHEY, CDR2 SVGAGI. Trimming at V came to 6 bases and at J to 2 bases, leaving 3 bases not matched to a gene. CDR3 in amino acids: CASRPGGNYGYTF. In DNA form, the CDR3 reads TGTGCCAGCAGGCCAGGGGGAAACTATGGCTACACCTTC.

The V call is TRBV9, the J call TRBJ2-3, with 9 nucleotides matching TRBD1. This CDR3 region has 16 residues. J was trimmed by 2 bases and V by 3 bases; bases with no gene match: 7. Germline-derived CDR1 and CDR2 are SGDLS and YYNGEE. The CDR3 coding sequence is TGTGCCAGCAGCGCCGGGGACAGGGAAGACACAGATACGCAGTATTTT. Its translation: CASSAGDREDTDTQYF.

The CDR3, as DNA: TGCAGTGCTAGTCGGCAGGGGAACACCGGGGAGCTGTTTTTT. It yields the protein CSASRQGNTGELFF. The chain has TRBV20-1 and TRBJ2-2, with a possible D match to TRBD1 (5 bases). Germline values: CDR1 DFQATT, CDR2 SNEGSKA (reference sequence). This CDR3 spans 14 amino acids. The ends were cut back, 3 bases at V and 1 base at J, with 9 bases in the middle.

Points on this clone: At one boundary the junction diverges from the germline segment, which might be a read error. The genes are TRBV2 and TRBJ1-6; the D gene is possibly TRBD1 (5 bases). The germline V gene encodes CDR1 SNHLY and CDR2 FYNNEI. The CDR3 runs 14 residues. The CDR3 reads CASSEGQGGYPPHF. Written as DNA, the CDR3 is TGTGCCAGCAGTGAAGGGCAGGGTGGATACCCCCCCCACTTT.

The V and J genes are TRBV2 and TRBJ1-1; D is possibly TRBD1 (5 bases). Per germline, CDR1 SNHLY and CDR2 FYNNEI. The CDR3 has 13 residues. With 4 bases removed from V and 1 base from J, the gap between germline ends came to 7 bases. The CDR3 region is CASSVGANTEAFF. The CDR3 DNA sequence: TGTGCCAGCAGTGTTGGGGCGAACACTGAAGCTTTCTTT.

The rearrangement links TRBV11-2 to TRBJ2-1, with 9 positions matching TRBD2. The CDR3 has 15 residues. The V and J ends lost 5 bases and 5 bases, in that order; junction bases with no gene match: 7. Germline loops: CDR1 SGHAT, CDR2 FQNNGV. CDR3 residues: CASSVGPSGNNEQFF. CDR3 DNA sequence: TGTGCCAGCAGCGTGGGGCCTAGCGGGAACAATGAGCAGTTCTTC. Drawing the rest from reference TRBV11-2 and TRBJ2-1, the complete variable domain is EAGVAQSPRYKIIEKRQSVAFWCNPISGHATLYWYQQILGQGPKLLIQFQNNGVVDDSQLPKDRFSAERLKGVDSTLKIQPAKLEDSAVYLCASSVGPSGNNEQFFGPGTRLTVL.

The chain is built from TRBV7-6 and TRBJ2-3; TRBD2 agrees at 9 bases. V was pared by 0 bases and J by 0 bases, with 1 base of the junction left unmatched. Germline CDR1 reads SGHVS; CDR2 reads FNYEAQ. The CDR3 totals 16 residues. The CDR3 loop is CASSLALAGSTDTQYF. The CDR3 nucleotides read TGTGCCAGCAGCTTAGCGCTAGCGGGAAGCACAGATACGCAGTATTTT.

This clone was recorded a few times. This chain uses TRBV6-5 with TRBJ2-2; D may be TRBD1 (6 bases). The V end lost 6 bases, the J end lost 0 bases, and 11 bases lay between the germline ends. The CDR3 is 15 residues long. Germline V gives CDR1 MNHEY, CDR2 SVGAGI. The CDR3 loop reads CASRGTKANTGELFF. Here the CDR3 DNA reads TGTGCCAGCAGGGGGACAAAGGCGAACACCGGGGAGCTGTTTTTT.

V is TRBV24-1 and J is TRBJ2-2; possible D gene TRBD2, 7 bases. V lost 8 bases, J lost 1 base, and 10 bases lay in between. The CDR3 has 14 amino acids. The V gene's germline CDR1 is KGHDR and CDR2 SFDVKD. CDR3 in amino acids: CATTGGLNTGELFF. The CDR3 DNA sequence: TGTGCCACCACGGGGGGCCTGAACACCGGGGAGCTGTTTTTT.

V usage is TRBV27 and J usage is TRBJ2-7; D is possibly TRBD1 (6 bases). Germline CDR1 reads MNHEY; CDR2 reads SMNVEV (reference sequence). Trimming left V 5 bases short and J 3 bases short, with 17 bases between. CDR3 length: 15 amino acids. The CDR3 coding sequence is TGTGCCAGCAGTGTAACAGGGATGGTAAGCTACGAGCAGTACTTC. It encodes CASSVTGMVSYEQYF.